The T cell receptor (beta chain) under discussion was sequenced for a study of shared clonotypes between healthy human individuals. Around 90 million PBMCs served as the genomic DNA source for unsorted samples. It was across several immunoSEQ plates that each subset's genomic DNA was evenly split. Unsorted PBMCs provided DNA that was sequenced on ten immunoSEQ deep assay plates. In the original processing: From ImmunoSEQ came sequences covering only the junction and carrying no quality scores, so filtering differed. Generated by immunoSEQ multiplex PCR, the TCRdb table keeps only in-frame clones and is missing some. The V and J calls and the clone size are those of that table, but D and trimming were determined from the DNA. The top ten clones hold 9.5% to 15% of a sample with hundreds of thousands of clones, 70% to 80% of them seen once. Germline CDR1 reads LNHDA; CDR2 reads SQIVND (reference sequence). V shed 5 bases, J shed 5 bases, and the junction held 8 bases outside the gene matches. The CDR3 contains 15 residues.

Specimen: PBMCs. The clonotype comes from a woman in her thirties or forties in good health. Some clones in this sample may be carry-over from other donors' samples. The chain employs TRBV19 and TRBJ2-5, with 10 positions matching TRBD1. The CDR3 DNA reads as TGTGCCAGTAGTCGCCGGGACAGGGGCGGGGAGACCCAGTACTTC. It is translated as CASSRRDRGGETQYF.